The 13 T cell receptor beta chains listed next were all sequenced from one sample in a study of OX40 agonist ivuxolimab in advanced cancers. The method was immunoSEQ multiplex PCR; TCRdb's version includes in-frame clones alone and lacks a portion of them. The table records 75,000 to 85,000 clones, more than 75% of them present only once. Specimen: CD4+ or CD8+ T cells sorted from blood, collected in a trial of the OX40 agonist ivuxolimab. The receptors originated from an adult with an advanced solid tumor such as melanoma, head and neck, liver or kidney cancer.

This chain connects TRBV28 to TRBJ1-1; the D gene is possibly TRBD1 (5 bases). The germline gives CDR1 MDHEN, CDR2 SYDVKM. This CDR3 is 17 amino acids long. Trimming took off 3 bases at V and 1 base at J, with 18 bases between the two ends. The CDR3 loop is CASSLVGASGPNTEAFF. The CDR3 DNA is TGTGCCAGCAGTTTGGTAGGGGCAAGTGGTCCGAACACTGAAGCTTTCTTT.

The chain is built from TRBV11-2 and TRBJ2-1; 9 nucleotides line up with TRBD1. This CDR3 comprises 14 residues. V was clipped by 5 bases and J by 4 bases; unmatched bases: 3. Germline CDR1 SGHAT, CDR2 FQNNGV. The CDR3 is CASSLQGAYNEQFF. CDR3 DNA sequence: TGTGCCAGCAGCCTACAGGGGGCGTACAATGAGCAGTTCTTC.

CDR3 sequence (DNA): TGTGCCAGCAGCTTGTACAGAGGGCAGCCCCAGCATTTT. Protein: CASSLYRGQPQHF. V usage is TRBV5-5 and J usage is TRBJ1-5; D is unclear. The CDR3 spans 13 residues. The V and J ends lost 1 base and 7 bases respectively, with 9 bases between them. CDR1 and CDR2 (germline): SGHKS, YYEKEE (reference sequence).

This chain connects TRBV6-5 to TRBJ2-2; TRBD2 is a possible D gene (6 bases). Germline values: CDR1 MNHEY, CDR2 SVGAGI. Deletions cut 0 bases from V and 7 bases from J, with 12 bases between. This CDR3 comprises 15 residues. The chain's CDR3 is CASSYSSGKFGELFF. CDR3 DNA: TGTGCCAGCAGTTACTCTAGCGGAAAATTCGGGGAGCTGTTTTTT.

CDR3 protein: CASSQEVRMTSYNEQFF. CDR3 bases: TGTGCCAGCAGCCAAGAGGTACGGATGACCTCCTACAATGAGCAGTTCTTC. The rearrangement uses TRBV4-2 and TRBJ2-1, with D hard to call. This CDR3 region has 17 residues. V gave up 0 bases and J gave up 0 bases, with 12 bases separating them. The germline gives CDR1 LGHNA, CDR2 YNFKEQ.

The rearrangement links TRBV5-1 to TRBJ2-3, with D perhaps being TRBD1 or TRBD2 (6 bases each). Germline V gives CDR1 SGHRS, CDR2 YFSETQ. There are 16 residues in the CDR3. The V gene lost 2 bases and the J gene lost 0 bases, with 13 bases spanning the gap. CDR3 sequence: CASSFRGLGSTDTQYF. The CDR3 nucleotides are TGCGCCAGCAGCTTCCGGGGGCTAGGGAGCACAGATACGCAGTATTTT.

The V gene is TRBV7-7, the J gene TRBJ2-7; D possibly corresponds to TRBD1 (6 bases). The CDR3 is 14 residues long. Germline CDR1 and CDR2: SSHAT and FNYEAQ (reference sequence). V was trimmed by 5 bases and J by 6 bases, leaving 17 bases between them. CDR3 loop: CASSPREQGSEQYF. CDR3 in DNA: TGTGCCAGCAGCCCTAGGGAACAGGGCTCCGAGCAGTACTTC.

The chain is built from TRBV7-2 and TRBJ2-3; D unclear. The V end lost 2 bases, the J end lost 3 bases, and 15 bases lay between the germline ends. This CDR3 spans 16 amino acids. CDR1 and CDR2 (germline): SGHTA, FQGNSA. This chain's CDR3 is CASSLRSVIATDTQYF. CDR3 bases: TGTGCCAGCAGCTTAAGGAGTGTGATTGCGACAGATACGCAGTATTTT. The entire variable domain, with the rest obtained from reference TRBV7-2 and TRBJ2-3, is as follows: GAGVSQSPSNKVTEKGKDVELRCDPISGHTALYWYRQSLGQGLEFLIYFQGNSAPDKSGLPSDRFSAERTGGSVSTLTIQRTQQEDSAVYLCASSLRSVIATDTQYFGPGTRLTVL.

This clone was found once. The V gene is TRBV5-1, the J gene TRBJ2-7, with D possibly being TRBD2 (6 bases). The germline gives CDR1 SGHRS, CDR2 YFSETQ. The CDR3 has 15 residues. V was cut by 2 bases and J by 0 bases, with 12 bases left in between. CDR3 protein: CASSFLAASSYEQYF. The CDR3 DNA reads as TGCGCCAGCAGCTTCTTAGCGGCTAGCTCCTACGAGCAGTACTTC.

V gene TRBV19 combines with J gene TRBJ2-3; D remains unclear. Between the trimmed V and J ends, which lost 3 bases and 0 bases, there was a span of 10 bases. The CDR3 is 15 residues long. Germline CDR1 reads LNHDA; CDR2 reads SQIVND (reference sequence). The CDR3 sequence is CASSIMGRSTDTQYF. The CDR3 DNA is TGTGCCAGTAGTATTATGGGTCGAAGCACAGATACGCAGTATTTT.

The gene calls are TRBV9 and TRBJ1-2; possible D gene TRBD1, 5 bases. The germline CDR1 and CDR2 sequences are SGDLS and YYNGEE. CDR3 length: 16 amino acids. Between the trimmed V and J ends, which lost 3 bases and 12 bases, there was a span of 27 bases. DNA of the CDR3: TGTGCCAGCAGCGGAGGAGCGTCGGGACTTCCCCAAAGAGACACCTTC. The encoded protein is CASSGGASGLPQRDTF.

The chain employs TRBV5-4 and TRBJ2-7; 9 bases are a match to TRBD1. The CDR3 length is 16 residues. Germline V lookup: CDR1 SGHNT, CDR2 YYREEE (reference sequence). V was pared by 4 bases and J by 5 bases, with 13 bases of the junction left unmatched. The CDR3 sequence is CASSQELPGTGHEQYF. In DNA, the CDR3 is TGTGCCAGCAGCCAAGAACTCCCCGGGACAGGGCACGAGCAGTACTTC.

The chain joins TRBV5-1 to TRBJ2-7, with D perhaps being TRBD1 or TRBD2 (5 bases each). Looked up from germline, CDR1 is SGHRS and CDR2 is YFSETQ. V lost 0 bases and J 5 bases, leaving 15 bases between the germline ends. CDR3 length equals 15 residues. The CDR3 protein is CASSLAPLLGDEQYF. DNA for the CDR3: TGCGCCAGCAGCTTGGCACCGCTCTTGGGGGACGAGCAGTACTTC. The variable domain in full, with the rest retrieved from reference TRBV5-1 and TRBJ2-7, is KAGVTQTPRYLIKTRGQQVTLSCSPISGHRSVSWYQQTPGQGLQFLFEYFSETQRNKGNFPGRFSGRQFSNSRSEMNVSTLELGDSALYLCASSLAPLLGDEQYFGPGTRLTVT.